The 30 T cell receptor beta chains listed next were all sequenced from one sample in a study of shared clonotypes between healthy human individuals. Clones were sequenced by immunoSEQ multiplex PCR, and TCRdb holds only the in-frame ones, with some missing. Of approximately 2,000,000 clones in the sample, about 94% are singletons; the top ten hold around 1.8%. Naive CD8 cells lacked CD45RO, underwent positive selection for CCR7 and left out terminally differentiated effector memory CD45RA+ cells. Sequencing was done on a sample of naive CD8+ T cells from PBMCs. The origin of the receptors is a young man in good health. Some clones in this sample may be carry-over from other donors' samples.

CDR3 loop: CAISEDRAREQYF. The CDR3 region has the DNA TGTGCCATCTCGGAGGACAGGGCCCGCGAGCAGTACTTC. The chain has TRBV10-3 and TRBJ2-7; 8 nucleotides agree with TRBD1. Per the germline V gene, CDR1 is ENHRY and CDR2 is SYGVKD. Trimming at V came to 8 bases and at J to 6 bases, leaving 9 bases not matched to a gene. This CDR3 comprises 13 residues.

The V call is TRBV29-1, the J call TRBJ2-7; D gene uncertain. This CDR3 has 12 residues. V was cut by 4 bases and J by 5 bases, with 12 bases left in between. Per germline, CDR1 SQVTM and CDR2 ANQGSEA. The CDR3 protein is CSVGISVNEQYF. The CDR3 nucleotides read TGCAGCGTTGGGATCAGCGTCAACGAGCAGTACTTC.

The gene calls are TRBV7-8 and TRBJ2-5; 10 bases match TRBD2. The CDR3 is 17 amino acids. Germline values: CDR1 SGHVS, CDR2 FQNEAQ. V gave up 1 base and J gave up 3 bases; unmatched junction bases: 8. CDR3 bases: TGTGCCAGCAGCTTAGATCCAGCGGGAGGGCCAGAAGAGACCCAGTACTTC. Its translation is CASSLDPAGGPEETQYF.

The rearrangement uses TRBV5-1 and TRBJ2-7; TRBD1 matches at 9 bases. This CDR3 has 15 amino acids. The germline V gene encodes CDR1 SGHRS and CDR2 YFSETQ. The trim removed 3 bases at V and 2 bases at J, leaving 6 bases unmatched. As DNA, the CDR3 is TGCGCCAGCAGCTATGGACAGGGGATGCCCTACGAGCAGTACTTC. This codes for CASSYGQGMPYEQYF.

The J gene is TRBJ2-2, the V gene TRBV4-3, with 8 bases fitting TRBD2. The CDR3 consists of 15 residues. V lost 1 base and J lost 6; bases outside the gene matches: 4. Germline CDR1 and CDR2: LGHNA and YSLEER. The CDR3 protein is CASSQVREGPGELFF. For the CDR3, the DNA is TGCGCCAGCAGCCAAGTACGGGAGGGCCCCGGGGAGCTGTTTTTT.

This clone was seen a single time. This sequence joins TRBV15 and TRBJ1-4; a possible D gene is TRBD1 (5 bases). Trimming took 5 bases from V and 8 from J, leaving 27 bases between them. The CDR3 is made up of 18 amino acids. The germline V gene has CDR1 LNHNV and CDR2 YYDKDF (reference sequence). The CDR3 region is CATSGREGDYVRDEKLFF. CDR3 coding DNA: TGTGCCACCAGCGGAAGAGAAGGCGATTACGTGAGGGACGAAAAACTGTTTTTT.

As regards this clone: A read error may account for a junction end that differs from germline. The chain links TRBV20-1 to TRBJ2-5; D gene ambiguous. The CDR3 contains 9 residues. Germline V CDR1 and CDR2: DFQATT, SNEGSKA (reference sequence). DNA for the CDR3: TGCAGTGCTGGAGAGACCCAGTACTTC. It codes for CSAGETQYF.

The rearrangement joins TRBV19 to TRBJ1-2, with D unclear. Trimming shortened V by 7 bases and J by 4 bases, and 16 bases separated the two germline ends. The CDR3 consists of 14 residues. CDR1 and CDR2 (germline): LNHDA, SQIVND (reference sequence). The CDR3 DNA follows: TGTGCCAGTACCATGCGGGCGGAGGCCTATGGCTACACCTTC. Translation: CASTMRAEAYGYTF.

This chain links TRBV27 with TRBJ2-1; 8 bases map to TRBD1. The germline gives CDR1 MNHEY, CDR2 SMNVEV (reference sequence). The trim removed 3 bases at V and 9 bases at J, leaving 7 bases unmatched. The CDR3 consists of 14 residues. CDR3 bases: TGTGCCAGCAGTTTGAGCAGGGGGCGTAGTGAGCAGTTCTTC. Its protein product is CASSLSRGRSEQFF.

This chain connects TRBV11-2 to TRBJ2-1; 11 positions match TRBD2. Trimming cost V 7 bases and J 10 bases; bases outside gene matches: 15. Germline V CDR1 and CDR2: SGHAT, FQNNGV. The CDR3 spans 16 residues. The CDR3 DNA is TGTGCCAGCACCCAATCCCGGCTAGCGGGAGGACAAGAGCAGTTCTTC. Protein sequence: CASTQSRLAGGQEQFF.

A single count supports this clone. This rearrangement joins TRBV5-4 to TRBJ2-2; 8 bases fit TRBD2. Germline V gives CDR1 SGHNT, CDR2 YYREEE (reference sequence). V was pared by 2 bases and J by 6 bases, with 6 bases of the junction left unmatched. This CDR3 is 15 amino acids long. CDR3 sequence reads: CASSLPAGVAGELFF. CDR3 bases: TGTGCCAGCAGCTTACCAGCGGGAGTTGCCGGGGAGCTGTTTTTT. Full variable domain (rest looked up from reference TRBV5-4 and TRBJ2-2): ETGVTQSPTHLIKTRGQQVTLRCSSQSGHNTVSWYQQALGQGPQFIFQYYREEENGRGNFPPRFSGLQFPNYSSELNVNALELDDSALYLCASSLPAGVAGELFFGEGSRLTVL.

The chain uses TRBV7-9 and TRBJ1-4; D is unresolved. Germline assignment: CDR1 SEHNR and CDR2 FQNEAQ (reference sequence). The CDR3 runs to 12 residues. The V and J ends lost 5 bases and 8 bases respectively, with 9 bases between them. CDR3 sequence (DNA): TGTGCCAGCAGCCTAGGAATGGAAAAACTGTTTTTT. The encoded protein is CASSLGMEKLFF.

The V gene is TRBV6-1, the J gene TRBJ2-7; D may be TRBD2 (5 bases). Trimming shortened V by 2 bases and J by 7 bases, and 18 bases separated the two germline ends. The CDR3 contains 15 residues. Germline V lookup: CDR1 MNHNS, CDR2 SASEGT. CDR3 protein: CASSEKPTGVGEQYF. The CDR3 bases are TGTGCCAGCAGTGAAAAGCCAACCGGGGTGGGTGAGCAGTACTTC.

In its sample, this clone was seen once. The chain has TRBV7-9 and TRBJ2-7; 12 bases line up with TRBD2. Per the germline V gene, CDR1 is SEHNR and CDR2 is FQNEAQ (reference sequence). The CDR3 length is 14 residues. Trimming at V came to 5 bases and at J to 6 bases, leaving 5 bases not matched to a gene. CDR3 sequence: CASSPLAGGPEQYF. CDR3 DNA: TGTGCCAGCAGCCCACTAGCGGGAGGACCCGAGCAGTACTTC.

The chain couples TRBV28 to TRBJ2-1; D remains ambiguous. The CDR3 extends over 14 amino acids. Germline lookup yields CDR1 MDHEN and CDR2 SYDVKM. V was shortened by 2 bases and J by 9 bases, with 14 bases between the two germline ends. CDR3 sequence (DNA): TGTGCCAGCAGTTTAGGCACCGACTCGGGTGAGCAGTTCTTC. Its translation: CASSLGTDSGEQFF.

The CDR3 bases are TGTGCCAGCAGCTTAGGAGTCGAAGCGGGTTGGTACAATGAGCAGTTCTTC. Translated: CASSLGVEAGWYNEQFF. The chain uses TRBV13 and TRBJ2-1, with D possibly matching TRBD2 (6 bases). Trimming cost V 0 bases and J 4 bases, with 16 bases left between them. There are 17 residues in the CDR3. The germline V gene has CDR1 PRHDT and CDR2 FYEKMQ (reference sequence). Supplemented by reference TRBV13 and TRBJ2-1, the full variable domain reads AAGVIQSPRHLIKEKRETATLKCYPIPRHDTVYWYQQGPGQDPQFLISFYEKMQSDKGSIPDRFSAQQFSDYHSELNMSSLELGDSALYFCASSLGVEAGWYNEQFFGPGTRLTVL.

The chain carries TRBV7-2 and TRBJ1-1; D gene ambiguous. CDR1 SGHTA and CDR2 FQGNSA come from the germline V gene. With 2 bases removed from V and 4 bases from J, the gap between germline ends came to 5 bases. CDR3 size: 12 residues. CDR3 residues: CASSLSSTEAFF. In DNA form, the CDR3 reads TGTGCCAGCAGCTTATCCTCCACTGAAGCTTTCTTT.

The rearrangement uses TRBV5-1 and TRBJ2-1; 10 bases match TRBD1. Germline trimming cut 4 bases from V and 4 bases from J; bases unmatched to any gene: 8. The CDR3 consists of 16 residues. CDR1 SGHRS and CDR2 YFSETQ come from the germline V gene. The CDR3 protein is CASSQMGQGIYNEQFF. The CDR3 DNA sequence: TGCGCCAGCAGCCAGATGGGACAGGGGATTTACAATGAGCAGTTCTTC.

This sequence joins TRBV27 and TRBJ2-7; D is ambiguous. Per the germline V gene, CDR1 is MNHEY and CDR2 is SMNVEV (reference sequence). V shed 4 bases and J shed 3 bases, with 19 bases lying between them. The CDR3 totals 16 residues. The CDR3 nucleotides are TGTGCCAGCAGTTCCCCTTCTCGCAAACCGATCTACGAGCAGTACTTC. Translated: CASSSPSRKPIYEQYF.

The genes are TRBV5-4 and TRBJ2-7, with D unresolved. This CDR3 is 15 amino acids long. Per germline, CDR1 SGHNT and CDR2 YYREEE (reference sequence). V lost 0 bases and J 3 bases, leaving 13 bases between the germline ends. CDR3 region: CASSLGTEQIYEQYF. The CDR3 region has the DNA TGTGCCAGCAGCTTGGGAACAGAACAGATCTACGAGCAGTACTTC.

The CDR3 DNA is TGTGCCAGCAGCTTCTTGGGGTCTGGGGGTGACACTGAAGCTTTCTTT. Translation: CASSFLGSGGDTEAFF. The chain carries TRBV11-1 and TRBJ1-1; possible D gene TRBD1, 5 bases. V lost 3 bases and J 3 bases, leaving 17 bases between the germline ends. Germline assignment: CDR1 SGHAT and CDR2 FQDESV (reference sequence). This CDR3 region has 16 residues.

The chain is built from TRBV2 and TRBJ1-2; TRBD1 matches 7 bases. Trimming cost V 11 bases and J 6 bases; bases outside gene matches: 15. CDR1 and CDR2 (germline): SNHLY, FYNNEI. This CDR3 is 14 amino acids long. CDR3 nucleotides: TGTGCCGAAACGAGGGACAGTTTCGTCGATGGCTACACCTTC. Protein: CAETRDSFVDGYTF.

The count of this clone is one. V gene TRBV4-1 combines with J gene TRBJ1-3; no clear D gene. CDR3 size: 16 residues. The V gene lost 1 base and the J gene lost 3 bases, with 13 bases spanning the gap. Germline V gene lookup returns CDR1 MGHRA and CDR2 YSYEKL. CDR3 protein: CASSQAFGGVGNTIYF. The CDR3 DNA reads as TGCGCCAGCAGCCAAGCGTTCGGCGGAGTTGGAAACACCATATATTTT.

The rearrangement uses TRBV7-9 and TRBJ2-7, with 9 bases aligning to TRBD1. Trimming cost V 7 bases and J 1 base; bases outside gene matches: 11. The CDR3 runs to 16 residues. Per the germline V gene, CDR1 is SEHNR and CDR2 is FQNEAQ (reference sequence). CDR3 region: CASTGDRGTGSYEQYF. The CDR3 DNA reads TGTGCCAGCACTGGAGACCGGGGGACAGGGTCCTACGAGCAGTACTTC.

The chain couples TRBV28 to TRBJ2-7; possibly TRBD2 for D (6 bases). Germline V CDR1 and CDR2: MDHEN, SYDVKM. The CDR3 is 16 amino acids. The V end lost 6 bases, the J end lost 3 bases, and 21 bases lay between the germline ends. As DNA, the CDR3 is TGTGCCAGCAGCGACCCTAACGGAGGCGGGAACTACGAGCAGTACTTC. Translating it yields CASSDPNGGGNYEQYF.

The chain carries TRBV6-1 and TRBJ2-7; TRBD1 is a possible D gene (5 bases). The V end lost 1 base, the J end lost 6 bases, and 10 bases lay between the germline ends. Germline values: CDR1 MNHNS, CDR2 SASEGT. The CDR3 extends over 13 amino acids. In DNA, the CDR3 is TGTGCCAGCAGTGAAGGGGGCCTCCTCGAGCAGTACTTC. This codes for CASSEGGLLEQYF.

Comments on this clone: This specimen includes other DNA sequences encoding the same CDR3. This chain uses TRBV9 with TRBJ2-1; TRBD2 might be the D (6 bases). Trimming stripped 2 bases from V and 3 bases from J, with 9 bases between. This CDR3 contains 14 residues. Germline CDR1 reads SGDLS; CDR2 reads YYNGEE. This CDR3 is CASSVPGLYNEQFF. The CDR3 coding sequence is TGTGCCAGCAGCGTCCCGGGACTCTACAATGAGCAGTTCTTC. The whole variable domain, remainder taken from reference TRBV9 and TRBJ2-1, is DSGVTQTPKHLITATGQRVTLRCSPRSGDLSVYWYQQSLDQGLQFLIQYYNGEERAKGNILERFSAQQFPDLHSELNLSSLELGDSALYFCASSVPGLYNEQFFGPGTRLTVL.

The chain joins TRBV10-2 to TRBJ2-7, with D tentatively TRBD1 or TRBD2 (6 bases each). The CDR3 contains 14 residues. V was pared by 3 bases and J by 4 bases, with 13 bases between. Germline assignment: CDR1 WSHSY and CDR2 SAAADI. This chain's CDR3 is CASSEGGGGYEQYF. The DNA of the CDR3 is TGCGCCAGCAGTGAAGGAGGAGGGGGGTACGAGCAGTACTTC.

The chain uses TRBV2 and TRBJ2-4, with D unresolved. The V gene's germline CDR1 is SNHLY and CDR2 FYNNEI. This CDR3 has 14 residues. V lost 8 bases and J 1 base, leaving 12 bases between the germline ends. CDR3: CASGLKRAKNIQYF. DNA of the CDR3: TGTGCCAGCGGCCTGAAGAGGGCCAAAAACATTCAGTACTTC.

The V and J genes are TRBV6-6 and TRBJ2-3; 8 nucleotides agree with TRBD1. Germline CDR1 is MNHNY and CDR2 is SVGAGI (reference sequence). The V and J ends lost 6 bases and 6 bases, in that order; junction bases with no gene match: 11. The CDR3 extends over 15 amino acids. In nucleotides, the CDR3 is TGTGCCAGCAGCCCAGGGGGCATTGTTGTTGATACGCAGTATTTT. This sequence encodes CASSPGGIVVDTQYF.